Listed here is a single TCR beta chain. Its target is unknown. This sample's time point: pre-sensitization, week 0. Stated treatment: therapeutic diphenylcyclopropenone sensitization with weekly scalp DPC. Total RNA was extracted from unfractionated whole blood. Blood draws came before every patch-test application. The CDR3 covers 15 residues. The V end lost 7 bases, the J end lost 8 bases, and 23 bases lay between the germline ends. Germline V gene data show CDR1 as SEHNR and CDR2 as FQNEAQ (reference sequence). The sample belongs to a study of human T cells and chemical hapten exposure. Study-wide background: Patients' scalps got diphenylcyclopropenone weekly throughout the approximately 25-week study. General observations from the study: Significantly more large CDR3 similarity clusters arose among expanded TCRs than among controls.

It was the library that attached unique molecular identifiers to individual cDNA molecules. TCRdb re-called the RACE reads with MiXCR, one entry per CDR3 protein. The table includes some 57,000 distinct CDR3 sequences, 9.5% to 10% detected once. The sample was whole blood, taken in connection with sensitization to the hapten diphenylcyclopropenone (DPC). This clonotype was sampled from a woman under 40 with alopecia areata. Some clones in this sample may be carry-over from other donors' samples. The chain links TRBV7-9 to TRBJ1-1; TRBD1 might be the D (5 bases). CDR3 DNA: TGTGCCAGCAACACCGAAGAAAAGAAGTCAGGGGAAGCTTTCTTT. Translated, it gives CASNTEEKKSGEAFF.